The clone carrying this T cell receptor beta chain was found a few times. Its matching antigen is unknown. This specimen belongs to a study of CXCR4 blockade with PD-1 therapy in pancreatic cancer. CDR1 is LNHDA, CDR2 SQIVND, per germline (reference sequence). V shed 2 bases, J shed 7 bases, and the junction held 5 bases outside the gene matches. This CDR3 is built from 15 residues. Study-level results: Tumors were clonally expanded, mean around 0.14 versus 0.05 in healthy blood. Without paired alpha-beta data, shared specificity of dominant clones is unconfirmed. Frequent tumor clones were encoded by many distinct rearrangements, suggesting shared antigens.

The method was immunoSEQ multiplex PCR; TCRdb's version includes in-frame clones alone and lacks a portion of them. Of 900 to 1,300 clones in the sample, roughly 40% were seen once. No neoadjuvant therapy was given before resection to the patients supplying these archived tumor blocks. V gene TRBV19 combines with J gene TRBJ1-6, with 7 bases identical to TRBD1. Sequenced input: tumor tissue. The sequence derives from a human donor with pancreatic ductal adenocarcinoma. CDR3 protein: CASSIQGVENSPLHF. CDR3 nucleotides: TGTGCCAGTAGTATACAGGGGGTCGAAAATTCACCCCTCCACTTT.